Reported below is one TCR beta chain. The sample is drawn from a study of blood T cell repertoires in COVID-19. This CDR3 region has 14 residues. Germline assignment: CDR1 SGDLS and CDR2 YYNGEE. Losses at the gene ends were 3 bases for V and 6 bases for J; bases not matched to a gene: 5. Clones were read by immunoSEQ multiplex PCR, and TCRdb kept only the in-frame ones, dropping some. The sample carries some 250,000 clones, roughly 80% recorded once. The TCR was taken from a woman between 18 and 29 years old with acute or convalescent COVID-19. V and J are TRBV9 and TRBJ2-1; 8 positions match TRBD2. Sequenced: peripheral blood. The CDR3 protein is CASSAGTRGNEQFF. The CDR3 DNA follows: TGTGCCAGCAGCGCCGGGACTAGGGGCAATGAGCAGTTCTTC. Together with reference TRBV9 and TRBJ2-1, the CDR3 gives the full variable domain: DSGVTQTPKHLITATGQRVTLRCSPRSGDLSVYWYQQSLDQGLQFLIQYYNGEERAKGNILERFSAQQFPDLHSELNLSSLELGDSALYFCASSAGTRGNEQFFGPGTRLTVL.